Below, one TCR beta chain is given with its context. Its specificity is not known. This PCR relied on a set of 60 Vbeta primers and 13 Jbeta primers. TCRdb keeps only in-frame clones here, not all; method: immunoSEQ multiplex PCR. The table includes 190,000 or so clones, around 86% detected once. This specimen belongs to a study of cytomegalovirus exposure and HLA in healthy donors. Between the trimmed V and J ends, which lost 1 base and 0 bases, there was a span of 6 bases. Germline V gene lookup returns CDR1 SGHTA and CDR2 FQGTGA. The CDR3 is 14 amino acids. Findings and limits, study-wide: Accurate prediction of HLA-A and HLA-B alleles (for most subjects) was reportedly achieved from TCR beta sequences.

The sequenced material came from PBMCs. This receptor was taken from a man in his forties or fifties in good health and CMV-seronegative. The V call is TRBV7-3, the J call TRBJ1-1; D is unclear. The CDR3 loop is CASSLNGMNTEAFF. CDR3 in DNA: TGTGCCAGCAGCTTAAACGGGATGAACACTGAAGCTTTCTTT.